This T cell receptor beta chain was documented in a study of T cells after yellow fever vaccination. Across the study: Some fractions had low cell numbers, and these were prepared with SMART-Seq v4 Ultra Low Input.

Per the germline V gene, CDR1 is SGHRS and CDR2 is YFSETQ. CDR3 length equals 15 residues. V lost 0 bases, J lost 6 bases, and 8 bases stayed unmatched. MiXCR, applied by TCRdb to the 5' RACE reads, yields one record per CDR3 protein. The sample lists around 600,000 distinct CDR3 sequences, approximately 13% occurring once. Study outcomes and limitations: Most primary-vaccination clones reappeared after the booster (96% CD4, 88% CD8).

On this clonotype itself: Its antigen is not identified.

V gene TRBV5-1 combines with J gene TRBJ2-7; 8 nucleotides align to TRBD2. This clonotype was sampled from a young man who received the YFV17D yellow fever vaccine. Sample: PBMCs, taken on the day of the yellow fever booster vaccination. CDR3 region: CASSLVAGGPSEQYF. The CDR3 DNA sequence: TGCGCCAGCAGCTTGGTGGCGGGAGGCCCATCCGAGCAGTACTTC.